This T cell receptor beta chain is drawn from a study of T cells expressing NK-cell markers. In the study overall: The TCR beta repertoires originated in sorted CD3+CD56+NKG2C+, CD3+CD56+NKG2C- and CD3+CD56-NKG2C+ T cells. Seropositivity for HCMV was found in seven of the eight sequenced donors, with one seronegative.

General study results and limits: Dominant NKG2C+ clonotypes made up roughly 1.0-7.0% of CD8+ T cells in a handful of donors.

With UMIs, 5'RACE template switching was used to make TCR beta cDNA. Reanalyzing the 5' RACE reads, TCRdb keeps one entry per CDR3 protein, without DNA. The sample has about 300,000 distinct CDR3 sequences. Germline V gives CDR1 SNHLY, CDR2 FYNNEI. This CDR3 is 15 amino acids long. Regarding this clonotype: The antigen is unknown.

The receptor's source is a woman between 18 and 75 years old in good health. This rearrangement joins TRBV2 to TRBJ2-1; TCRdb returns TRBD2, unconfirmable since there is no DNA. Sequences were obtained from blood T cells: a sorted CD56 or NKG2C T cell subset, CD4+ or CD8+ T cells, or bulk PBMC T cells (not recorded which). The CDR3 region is CASSKEAGRYNEQFF.